The 23 T cell receptor beta chains presented below share a single source sample, sequenced in a study of T-cell memory formation after mild COVID-19. TCRdb reprocessed the 5' RACE reads with MiXCR, giving one entry per CDR3 protein. The table lists 250,000 to 300,000 distinct CDR3 sequences, about a sixth of them singletons. Sequencing was done on a sample of PBMCs or a T cell subset sorted from them (not recorded which). These receptors were taken from a man aged 18 to 30 who had mild COVID-19 (a few samples of this study predate the infection). Cell type and time point are not known.

Turning to this clonotype: The junction and the germline gene differ at one end; a read error may be behind it. V usage is TRBV6-5 and J usage is TRBJ2-7; 7 bases are a match to TRBD1. CDR1 and CDR2 from the germline V gene are MNHEY and SVGAGI. CDR3 size: 15 residues. The CDR3 here is CDSSFEPQGAYEQYF. The DNA of the CDR3 is TGTGACAGCAGCTTCGAGCCCCAGGGGGCCTACGAGCAGTACTTC.

The rearrangement joins TRBV20-1 to TRBJ1-4; no firm D call. The CDR3 runs to 13 residues. The V end lost 0 bases, the J end lost 2 bases, and 4 bases lay between the germline ends. Germline lookup yields CDR1 DFQATT and CDR2 SNEGSKA (reference sequence). CDR3 in amino acids: CSAREWTNEKLFF. For the CDR3, the DNA is TGCAGTGCTAGAGAATGGACTAATGAAAAACTGTTTTTT.

Only a few counts were recorded for this clonotype. The chain is built from TRBV20-1 and TRBJ2-3; D may be TRBD2 (6 bases). V dropped 5 bases and J dropped 6 bases, with 12 bases sitting between them. This CDR3 has 12 amino acids. Germline CDR1 and CDR2: DFQATT and SNEGSKA (reference sequence). The CDR3 coding sequence is TGCAGTGCTCCAACCCGGGGGGATACGCAGTATTTT. Its translation: CSAPTRGDTQYF.

V gene TRBV12-3 or TRBV12-4 combines with J gene TRBJ2-7; a possible D gene is TRBD1 (5 bases). The germline V and J ends were trimmed by 4 bases and 4 bases, with 11 bases remaining between them. The CDR3 totals 13 residues. The CDR3 DNA reads as TGTGCCAGCAGTTACTACAGGATTTACGAGCAGTACTTC. Translated: CASSYYRIYEQYF.

Here the CDR3 DNA reads TGTGCCAGCTCACCATCAGGAGAAAACATTCAGTACTTC. Translating it yields CASSPSGENIQYF. This chain links TRBV18 with TRBJ2-4; the D is unclear. Deletions cut 2 bases from V and 5 bases from J, with 7 bases between. CDR3 length: 13 amino acids. CDR1 is KGHSH and CDR2 is LQKENI in the germline V gene.

V is TRBV7-2 and J is TRBJ1-4; tentative D call: TRBD1 (6 bases). Per germline, CDR1 SGHTA and CDR2 FQGNSA. The V end was cut by 3 bases, the J end by 14 bases, with 13 bases between. This CDR3 has 12 residues. CDR3 sequence (DNA): TGTGCCAGCAGCTTCGGGGGGGCAGGGCTGTTTTTT. The encoded protein is CASSFGGAGLFF.

This clonotype was counted between two and nine times. The chain employs TRBV4-2 and TRBJ2-3; maybe TRBD1 (5 bases). This CDR3 has 16 amino acids. Trimming removed 1 base at V and 1 base at J, with 12 bases between. The germline V gene encodes CDR1 LGHNA and CDR2 YNFKEQ. CDR3 sequence reads: CASSQVGQGGTDTQYF. CDR3 nucleotides: TGTGCCAGCAGCCAAGTGGGTCAGGGTGGCACAGATACGCAGTATTTT.

This clonotype was seen many times. V gene TRBV5-1 combines with J gene TRBJ2-1; D remains ambiguous. The CDR3 runs 14 residues. The germline CDR1 and CDR2 sequences are SGHRS and YFSETQ. Trimming stripped 0 bases from V and 6 bases from J, with 10 bases between. CDR3 DNA sequence: TGCGCCAGCAGCTTGGCCGGCAGCCTCAATGAGCAGTTCTTC. This encodes CASSLAGSLNEQFF.

The CDR3 loop reads CASSYSRRRNFEAFF. CDR3 nucleotides: TGTGCCAGCAGTTACTCGAGGCGGCGCAATTTTGAAGCTTTCTTT. The V and J genes are TRBV6-5 and TRBJ1-1; D remains unclear. The germline V and J ends were trimmed by 0 bases and 7 bases, with 15 bases remaining between them. Per germline, CDR1 MNHEY and CDR2 SVGAGI. This CDR3 region has 15 residues.

This clonotype occurred a few times. The chain links TRBV7-2 to TRBJ2-7; a weak D match, TRBD1 (5 bases). This CDR3 has 13 residues. V was clipped by 5 bases and J by 7 bases, with 15 bases between them. CDR1 and CDR2 (germline): SGHTA, FQGNSA. For the CDR3, the DNA is TGTGCCAGCAGCCAGCAAGGGGCGCTTGAGCAGTACTTC. Protein product: CASSQQGALEQYF. Full variable domain (remainder filled in from reference TRBV7-2 and TRBJ2-7): GAGVSQSPSNKVTEKGKDVELRCDPISGHTALYWYRQSLGQGLEFLIYFQGNSAPDKSGLPSDRFSAERTGGSVSTLTIQRTQQEDSAVYLCASSQQGALEQYFGPGTRLTVT.

J is TRBJ2-1 and V is TRBV6-1, with D perhaps assigned TRBD1 or TRBD2 (5 bases each). Germline values: CDR1 MNHNS, CDR2 SASEGT. The V end lost 6 bases, the J end lost 4 bases, and 16 bases lay between the germline ends. CDR3 length: 15 amino acids. The CDR3 coding sequence is TGTGCCAGCAGCCCGAGGGACGGACAATACAATGAGCAGTTCTTC. Translation gives CASSPRDGQYNEQFF.

This chain uses TRBV5-1 with TRBJ2-2; TRBD2 aligns across 15 bases. The junction had 5 bases not matched to a gene; V was cut back by 3 bases and J by 5 bases. Germline CDR1 and CDR2: SGHRS and YFSETQ. The CDR3 contains 17 residues. CDR3 DNA sequence: TGCGCCAGCAGCTCCTGGACTAGCGGGGGGGCGACCGGGGAGCTGTTTTTT. Translated: CASSSWTSGGATGELFF.

On this clonotype itself: Its ends do not fully match the called genes, so a read error is possible. V gene TRBV6-2 or TRBV6-3 combines with J gene TRBJ1-5; 7 positions match TRBD1. CDR1 and CDR2 from the germline V gene are MNHEY and SVGEGT. The CDR3 consists of 14 residues. The CDR3 is CASCGTASNQPQQF. The CDR3 DNA reads as TGTGCCAGCTGCGGGACAGCCAGCAATCAGCCCCAGCAATTT.

A word on this clonotype: Compared with germline, one end of the junction differs, possibly owing to a read error. The rearrangement links TRBV7-2 to TRBJ2-5; D is perhaps TRBD1 (6 bases). The germline CDR1 and CDR2 sequences are SGHTA and FQGNSA. The length of the CDR3 is 15 residues. As DNA, the CDR3 is TGTTCCAGCAGCGGTATGGGCAGGGGAAGAGAGACCCAGTACTTC. It translates to CSSSGMGRGRETQYF.

The chain employs TRBV20-1 and TRBJ2-5, with 7 bases aligning to TRBD1. CDR1 and CDR2 (germline): DFQATT, SNEGSKA (reference sequence). After removal of 3 bases from V and 5 bases from J, the junction contained 6 bases not matched to a gene. The CDR3 contains 13 residues. CDR3 in amino acids: CSARTGSGETQYF. The CDR3 nucleotides are TGCAGTGCTAGGACAGGGTCGGGTGAGACCCAGTACTTC.

J is TRBJ1-1 and V is TRBV7-3, with D tentatively TRBD1 (6 bases). CDR3 length equals 20 residues. V shed 1 base and J shed 5 bases, with 29 bases lying between them. The germline V gene has CDR1 SGHTA and CDR2 FQGTGA. The CDR3 loop is CASSLIGKTGGLGRDTEAFF. DNA of the CDR3: TGTGCCAGCAGCTTAATTGGAAAGACAGGTGGCTTAGGGCGTGATACTGAAGCTTTCTTT.

V and J are TRBV20-1 and TRBJ2-7; no clear D. CDR1 and CDR2 from the germline V gene are DFQATT and SNEGSKA (reference sequence). The CDR3 totals 14 residues. Trimming took 2 bases from V and 0 from J, leaving 11 bases between them. The CDR3 reads CSARYDIHSYEQYF. CDR3 DNA: TGCAGTGCTAGATATGACATCCACTCCTACGAGCAGTACTTC.

The rearrangement joins TRBV19 to TRBJ2-3; 10 nucleotides line up with TRBD2. The CDR3 spans 16 residues. Per germline, CDR1 LNHDA and CDR2 SQIVND (reference sequence). The V and J ends lost 4 bases and 8 bases, in that order; junction bases with no gene match: 12. In DNA, the CDR3 is TGTGCCAGTAGTAGTTGGCCTAGCGGGGGCCTGCGTACGCAGTATTTT. Translating gives CASSSWPSGGLRTQYF. Drawing the rest from reference TRBV19 and TRBJ2-3, the complete variable domain is DGGITQSPKYLFRKEGQNVTLSCEQNLNHDAMYWYRQDPGQGLRLIYYSQIVNDFQKGDIAEGYSVSREKKESFPLTVTSAQKNPTAFYLCASSSWPSGGLRTQYFGPGTRLTVL.

This clonotype was counted between two and nine times. The CDR3 coding sequence is TGTGCCAGCAGCCGAAGCGGGACTAGCGGATCCTACGAGCAGTACTTC. Its protein product is CASSRSGTSGSYEQYF. The rearrangement joins TRBV3-1 to TRBJ2-7, with 11 bases aligning to TRBD2. J gave up 1 base and V 4 bases, and 6 bases lay outside the gene matches. CDR1 and CDR2 (germline): LGHDT, YNNKEL (reference sequence). The CDR3 covers 16 residues.

This clonotype was found a few times. The J gene is TRBJ2-3, the V gene TRBV4-3; no reliable D call. CDR3 size: 14 residues. The germline V gene has CDR1 LGHNA and CDR2 YSLEER. V was clipped by 0 bases and J by 4 bases, with 8 bases between them. In DNA form, the CDR3 reads TGCGCCAGCAGCCAAGATTTCCAGGCAGATACGCAGTATTTT. It is translated as CASSQDFQADTQYF.

This clonotype was counted a few times. The chain uses TRBV6-6 and TRBJ2-5; D call uncertain. With 7 bases removed from V and 5 bases from J, the gap between germline ends came to 11 bases. The CDR3 extends over 12 amino acids. In germline, CDR1 is MNHNY, CDR2 SVGAGI (reference sequence). CDR3: CASISQEETQYF. The CDR3 DNA reads as TGTGCCAGCATCTCCCAGGAGGAGACCCAGTACTTC.

This clonotype was seen more than once but under ten times. The chain joins TRBV7-2 to TRBJ2-1; D is uncertain. Trimming stripped 5 bases from V and 1 base from J, with 15 bases between. CDR3 size: 16 residues. Per germline, CDR1 SGHTA and CDR2 FQGNSA. CDR3 nucleotides: TGTGCCAGCAGCCTTGGGAACCCGTTATCCTACAATGAGCAGTTCTTC. This translates into CASSLGNPLSYNEQFF.

This clonotype turned up a few times. V usage is TRBV9 and J usage is TRBJ1-4; D unclear. The V gene's germline CDR1 is SGDLS and CDR2 YYNGEE. The CDR3 runs to 14 residues. V gave up 0 bases and J gave up 5 bases, with 8 bases separating them. This CDR3 reads CASSVGDLNEKLFF. CDR3 nucleotides: TGTGCCAGCAGCGTAGGAGATCTAAATGAAAAACTGTTTTTT.